This T cell receptor (beta chain) derives from a study of spatial heterogeneity in lung cancer. Study details: Taken at a median of approximately 2 years after resection, follow-up PBMC samples underwent sequencing when available.

One entry per CDR3 protein results from TCRdb running MiXCR on the 5' RACE reads. Of 110,000 or so distinct CDR3 sequences in the sample, 10% to 11% were seen once. Indicated time point: blood at routine non-recurrence follow-up after resection. Extraction of whole RNA from tumor, nontumor lung or frozen PBMC preceded unsorted sequencing. CDR1 and CDR2 (germline): SGDLS, YYNGEE. The CDR3 is 14 amino acids. V was trimmed by 4 bases and J by 2 bases, leaving 12 bases between them. Findings and caveats of the study: Among blood samples, ubiquitous expanded tumor TCRs appeared more at resection than at follow-up.

Concerning this clonotype itself: Antigen specificity is unknown.

This rearrangement joins TRBV9 to TRBJ2-5; D unclear. This material consisted of PBMCs, taken at follow-up. The receptor was derived from a female donor with early-stage non-small cell lung cancer. As DNA, the CDR3 is TGTGCCAGCAGCCCGAGATCTCGGCAAGAGACCCAGTACTTC. Translating gives CASSPRSRQETQYF.